The source of this TCR beta chain is a study of T cell repertoires in cytomegalovirus infection. Study as a whole: CMV infection together with matching HLA type was indicated by public TCR beta signatures.

Many counts were recorded for this clonotype. Its antigen is as yet unknown. TCRdb itself ran the reads through MiXCR, one entry per CDR3 protein. The repertoire holds some 450,000 distinct CDR3 sequences, with roughly 31% as singletons. V shed 0 bases and J 0 bases; nucleotides not matched to a gene: 2. The CDR3 runs 16 residues. Germline CDR1 SEHNR, CDR2 FQNEAQ (reference sequence). General study findings and limits: Predominance within the ex vivo response was attributable to HLA-C-restricted CMV-specific TCR beta clonotypes. Based on cumulative public TCR beta family frequency, carriers of CMV plus the relevant HLA were identified.

The clonotype comes from a human donor in good health (CMV status not recorded). Some clones in this sample may be carry-over from other donors' samples. The chain couples TRBV7-9 to TRBJ2-1, with 7 bases aligning to TRBD2. Sequenced input: PBMCs. In DNA form, the CDR3 reads TGTGCCAGCAGCTTAGCGGGGGGGTTCTCCTACAATGAGCAGTTCTTC. The encoded protein is CASSLAGGFSYNEQFF.